This T cell receptor (beta chain) was sequenced during a study of TIL therapy for anti-PD-1-resistant metastatic lung cancer. The immunoSEQ assay was v3. Repertoires were generated with immunoSEQ multiplex PCR, while TCRdb's copy carries only in-frame clones and drops some. The sample contains 52,000 or so clones, approximately 75% of which appear only once. This sample's time point: pre-treatment sample, taken before nivolumab and TIL therapy. CDR1 KGHDR and CDR2 SFDVKD come from the germline V gene. Trimming at V came to 3 bases and at J to 2 bases, leaving 6 bases not matched to a gene. The CDR3 is made up of 15 amino acids. This clone showed up just once.

The sequence was obtained from a person aged 25 to 85 with non-small cell lung cancer. The starting material was blood, obtained at baseline. The chain recombines TRBV24-1 with TRBJ2-7; 7 nucleotides match TRBD2. In DNA, the CDR3 is TGTGCCACCAGTGATGGATCGGGAGGACCCTACGAGCAGTACTTC. As protein: CATSDGSGGPYEQYF.